Detailed here is one TCR beta chain. The record originates from a study of blood T cell repertoires in COVID-19. Study details: Samples representing acute and convalescent COVID-19 were sourced from the United States, Italy and Spain. From T cells, B-cell-depleted T cells, or PBMCs came the material, which was cDNA or gDNA.

Per the study methods: Cell counts per sample came from amplifying reference gene primers. Sequencing used immunoSEQ multiplex PCR; TCRdb keeps in-frame clones, though not all of them. The V and J calls and the clone size are those of that table, but D and trimming were determined from the DNA. Seen here are 100,000 to 150,000 clones, approximately 81% observed once, and the top ten hold 37%. The germline gives CDR1 LGHNT, CDR2 FRNRAP. Trimming took 6 bases from V and 4 from J; bases not matched to a gene: 12. The CDR3 has 16 amino acids. The rearrangement uses TRBV12-5 and TRBJ1-2, with 9 bases that match TRBD1. Sequencing used peripheral blood. This clonotype originated in a middle-aged man with active or convalescent COVID-19. The CDR3 spells CASGPSAGTGFYGYTF. As DNA, the CDR3 is TGTGCTAGTGGCCCCTCCGCCGGGACAGGGTTCTATGGCTACACCTTC. The full variable domain, with the rest looked up from reference TRBV12-5 and TRBJ1-2, is DARVTQTPRHKVTEMGQEVTMRCQPILGHNTVFWYRQTMMQGLELLAYFRNRAPLDDSGMPKDRFSAEMPDATLATLKIQPSEPRDSAVYFCASGPSAGTGFYGYTFGSGTRLTVV.